The rows below give T cell receptor beta chains drawn from one sample of a study of response to subunit inactivated influenza vaccine. TCRdb reprocessed the RT-PCR reads with MiXCR, giving one entry per CDR3 protein. The repertoire holds 550,000 to 650,000 distinct CDR3 sequences, with about 10% as singletons. The sequences come from PBMCs from blood, collected on the day of vaccination. Receptor source: a middle-aged man who received an inactivated influenza vaccine. Each CDR3 is given with its conserved first and last residue. A D gene is named only where the DNA matches it firmly. The listing skips clone size in some rows; elsewhere it reads once, few, many or a size class.

d_gene,j_gene,v_gene,abundance,CDR3aa,CDR3nt
TRBD2,TRBJ2-7,TRBV9,few,CASSVDAGGPYEQYF,TGTGCCAGCAGCGTAGATGCGGGAGGACCCTACGAGCAGTACTTC
-,TRBJ2-7,TRBV28,many,CASRPGTPGYEQYF,TGTGCCAGCAGACCTGGGACACCCGGTTACGAGCAGTACTTC
-,TRBJ2-5,TRBV30,-,CAWSPDPGETQYF,TGTGCCTGGAGCCCAGACCCTGGGGAGACCCAGTACTTC
-,TRBJ1-5,TRBV29-1,many,CSVSGDSNQPQHF,TGCAGCGTCTCAGGGGATAGCAATCAGCCCCAGCATTTT
-,TRBJ1-2,TRBV6-2/TRBV6-3,-,CASLSWGVGGYTF,TGTGCCAGCCTTTCCTGGGGAGTGGGCGGCTACACCTTC
TRBD2,TRBJ2-3,TRBV6-5,-,CASSRAGSQYF,TGTGCCAGCAGCCGAGCGGGGTCGCAGTATTTT
-,TRBJ1-1,TRBV7-9,few,CASSLVQANEAFF,TGTGCCAGCAGCTTAGTACAGGCGAATGAAGCTTTCTTT
-,TRBJ2-1,TRBV7-3,few,CASSLTGGRPNYNEQFF,TGTGCCAGCAGCTTAACGGGCGGGCGACCAAATTACAATGAGCAGTTCTTC
-,TRBJ2-7,TRBV20-1,many,CSASRRGDEQYF,TGCAGTGCTAGCCGCCGGGGCGACGAGCAGTACTTC
-,TRBJ2-3,TRBV5-1,many,CASSPMDRRTDTQYF,TGCGCCAGCAGCCCGATGGACAGACGCACAGATACGCAGTATTTT
-,TRBJ2-7,TRBV7-2,few,CASSFQVHEQYF,TGTGCCAGCAGCTTCCAAGTCCACGAGCAGTACTTC
-,TRBJ2-1,TRBV6-5,-,CASSYGPGASSYNEQFF,TGTGCCAGCAGTTATGGACCCGGGGCGAGCTCCTACAATGAGCAGTTCTTC
-,TRBJ2-7,TRBV6-2/TRBV6-3,-,CASRHLTGGSTYEQYF,TGTGCCAGCAGACACCTGACAGGCGGATCTACCTACGAGCAGTACTTC
TRBD2,TRBJ2-7,TRBV20-1,few,CSAISSGSGREQYF,TGCAGTGCAATCTCTAGCGGGAGTGGGCGCGAGCAGTACTTC
TRBD1,TRBJ1-5,TRBV20-1,few,CSARGDRGQNRNQPQHF,TGCAGTGCTAGAGGTGACAGGGGGCAAAATCGCAATCAGCCCCAGCATTTT
TRBD1,TRBJ1-6,TRBV28,-,CASRQQGMNSPLHF,TGTGCCAGCAGACAACAGGGGATGAATTCACCCCTCCACTTT
TRBD1,TRBJ2-7,TRBV18,-,CASSPQTGARYEQYF,TGTGCCAGCTCACCACAGACAGGGGCAAGATACGAGCAGTACTTC
TRBD1,TRBJ2-4,TRBV12-3/TRBV12-4,-,CASSLTGEYIQYF,TGTGCCAGCAGTCTAACAGGGGAATACATTCAGTACTTC
TRBD1,TRBJ2-7,TRBV2,-,CASSPRTGGFEQYF,TGTGCCAGCAGTCCCCGGACAGGGGGGTTCGAGCAGTACTTC
TRBD1,TRBJ2-7,TRBV11-2,many,CASSLGDRGGEQYF,TGTGCCAGCAGCTTAGGGGACAGGGGAGGCGAGCAGTACTTC
TRBD1,TRBJ2-7,TRBV12-3/TRBV12-4,many,CASSPTGGFSYEQYF,TGTGCCAGCAGTCCGACAGGGGGTTTCTCCTACGAGCAGTACTTC
TRBD2,TRBJ2-7,TRBV7-2,many,CASSFYGGAYEQYF,TGTGCCAGCAGCTTTTACGGGGGGGCCTACGAGCAGTACTTC
TRBD2,TRBJ2-7,TRBV15,-,CATSRGTSSEQYF,TGTGCCACCAGCAGAGGGACTAGCAGCGAGCAGTACTTC
-,TRBJ2-6,TRBV5-1,few,CASSSQGPQSGANVLTF,TGCGCCAGCAGCTCCCAGGGTCCTCAGTCTGGGGCCAACGTCCTGACTTTC
-,TRBJ2-2,TRBV6-5,few,CASSYQKKDRRNTGELFF,TGTGCCAGCAGTTATCAAAAAAAAGACAGACGGAACACCGGGGAGCTGTTTTTT
-,TRBJ2-7,TRBV7-9,many,CASSSASRHEQYF,TGTGCCAGCAGCTCCGCATCTCGGCACGAGCAGTACTTC
-,TRBJ2-2,TRBV6-5,many,CASSYYGELFF,TGTGCCAGCAGTTACTACGGGGAGCTGTTTTTT
TRBD2,TRBJ2-7,TRBV6-5,few,CASSSPRTSGAYEQYF,TGTGCCAGCAGTTCTCCTCGGACTAGCGGGGCCTACGAGCAGTACTTC
-,TRBJ2-3,TRBV7-9,-,CASSDEGRSTDTQYF,TGTGCCAGCAGCGACGAAGGACGGAGCACAGATACGCAGTATTTT
TRBD2,TRBJ2-7,TRBV28,many,CASGGLAGEQYF,TGTGCCAGCGGAGGACTAGCCGGCGAGCAGTACTTC
-,TRBJ2-1,TRBV4-3,many,CASSQDTQGGQFF,TGCGCCAGCAGCCAAGATACACAGGGAGGACAGTTCTTC
-,TRBJ2-2,TRBV7-9,many,CASSLDFRELFF,TGTGCCAGCAGCTTAGATTTCCGGGAGCTGTTTTTT
-,TRBJ1-1,TRBV5-1,-,CASSPAGTEAFF,TGCGCCAGCAGCCCTGCGGGCACTGAAGCTTTCTTT
-,TRBJ2-1,TRBV5-1,few,CASSFGGGPSNEQFF,TGCGCCAGCAGCTTTGGTGGGGGCCCCTCCAATGAGCAGTTCTTC
TRBD2,TRBJ2-1,TRBV27,-,CASSYQREVYNEQFF,TGTGCCAGCAGTTATCAGCGGGAGGTTTACAATGAGCAGTTCTTC
-,TRBJ2-6,TRBV12-3/TRBV12-4,-,CASRPSRELSGANVLTF,TGTGCCAGCAGGCCTAGTAGGGAGCTATCTGGGGCCAACGTCCTGACTTTC
TRBD2,TRBJ2-3,TRBV7-2,-,CASSSRGAHTDTQYF,TGTGCCAGCAGCTCGCGGGGGGCTCACACAGATACGCAGTATTTT
-,TRBJ2-3,TRBV4-1,many,CASSQHYTGLDGTDTQYF,TGCGCCAGCAGCCAACACTATACAGGACTCGACGGCACAGATACGCAGTATTTT
-,TRBJ2-2,TRBV18,-,CASSPGHRNTGELFF,TGTGCCAGCTCACCGGGACACAGGAACACCGGGGAGCTGTTTTTT
-,TRBJ2-1,TRBV12-3/TRBV12-4,-,CASSLDRAHNEQFF,TGTGCCAGCAGTTTAGACAGGGCCCACAATGAGCAGTTCTTC
-,TRBJ1-2,TRBV10-3,few,CAIRLGGSGDYGYTF,TGTGCCATCAGGTTGGGGGGTAGTGGCGACTATGGCTACACCTTC
-,TRBJ2-7,TRBV28,-,CASSLHTYEQYF,TGTGCCAGCAGTTTGCACACCTACGAGCAGTACTTC
-,TRBJ1-1,TRBV5-5,few,CASSLAALGPRKTEAFF,TGTGCCAGCAGCTTGGCCGCGTTGGGACCGCGAAAGACTGAAGCTTTCTTT
-,TRBJ1-4,TRBV20-1,many,CSAPQWEDEKLFF,TGCAGTGCCCCACAGTGGGAGGACGAAAAACTGTTTTTT
-,TRBJ2-7,TRBV20-1,few,CSATYETPDGQYF,TGCAGTGCTACATATGAGACCCCAGACGGGCAGTACTTC
-,TRBJ1-6,TRBV4-2,-,CASSPSAAENSPLHF,TGTGCCAGCAGCCCGTCGGCTGCGGAGAATTCACCCCTCCACTTT
-,TRBJ1-1,TRBV5-4,few,CASSLLINTEAFF,TGTGCCAGCAGCTTGTTGATAAACACTGAAGCTTTCTTT